This entry lists 15 T cell receptor beta chains sequenced from one sample in a study of shared clonotypes between healthy human individuals. The method was immunoSEQ multiplex PCR; TCRdb's version includes in-frame clones alone and lacks a portion of them. Of 2 million to 3 million clones in the sample, 93% were seen once. The specimen sequenced was naive CD4+ T cells from PBMCs. The subset is: CD45RA+ positively selected. The receptors shown here come from a man aged 18 to 29 in good health. Some clones in this sample may be carry-over from other donors' samples.

The chain uses TRBV4-3 and TRBJ2-4, with 9 bases that match TRBD2. V gave up 4 bases and J gave up 0 bases; unmatched junction bases: 10. The V gene's germline CDR1 is LGHNA and CDR2 YSLEER. The CDR3 spans 18 residues. The CDR3 protein is CASSLGGTAGGAKNIQYF. CDR3 DNA: TGCGCCAGCAGCCTAGGAGGGACAGCGGGAGGAGCCAAAAACATTCAGTACTTC.

This chain joins TRBV19 and TRBJ2-7; TRBD1 agrees at 11 bases. Trimming took 6 bases from V and 4 from J; bases not matched to a gene: 5. CDR3 length: 14 residues. Germline CDR1 is LNHDA and CDR2 is SQIVND (reference sequence). The CDR3 DNA reads TGTGCCAGTAGCACCGGGGACAGGGGGTACGAGCAGTACTTC. It codes for CASSTGDRGYEQYF. Drawing the rest from reference TRBV19 and TRBJ2-7, the complete variable domain is DGGITQSPKYLFRKEGQNVTLSCEQNLNHDAMYWYRQDPGQGLRLIYYSQIVNDFQKGDIAEGYSVSREKKESFPLTVTSAQKNPTAFYLCASSTGDRGYEQYFGPGTRLTVT.

The chain couples TRBV28 to TRBJ1-5; unclear D gene. CDR1 and CDR2 from the germline V gene are MDHEN and SYDVKM. The CDR3 extends over 12 amino acids. Between the trimmed V and J ends, which lost 8 bases and 7 bases, there was a span of 12 bases. The chain's CDR3 is CASSNLGQPQHF. In nucleotides, the CDR3 is TGTGCCAGCTCCAATCTAGGGCAGCCCCAGCATTTT. Using reference TRBV28 and TRBJ1-5 for the parts outside the CDR3, the full variable domain is DVKVTQSSRYLVKRTGEKVFLECVQDMDHENMFWYRQDPGLGLRLIYFSYDVKMKEKGDIPEGYSVSREKKERFSLILESASTNQTSMYLCASSNLGQPQHFGDGTRLSIL.

This chain joins TRBV7-2 and TRBJ2-1, with 9 positions matching TRBD2. The V gene end was trimmed by 0 bases and the J gene end by 2 bases; junction bases not matched to a gene: 5. Germline CDR1 is SGHTA and CDR2 is FQGNSA. The CDR3 is made up of 17 amino acids. The CDR3 coding sequence is TGTGCCAGCAGCTTAGCCCCCCGACTAGCGGCCTACAATGAGCAGTTCTTC. Protein sequence: CASSLAPRLAAYNEQFF.

Comments on this clone: The sample holds other DNA sequences that translate to the same CDR3. CDR3 amino acids: CASSEEVGQPQHF. The CDR3 DNA is TGTGCCAGCAGTGAAGAAGTTGGGCAGCCCCAGCATTTT. The chain recombines TRBV2 with TRBJ1-5; D not resolved. CDR1 and CDR2 from the germline V gene are SNHLY and FYNNEI. Trimming shortened V by 1 base and J by 7 bases, and 8 bases separated the two germline ends. The CDR3 is made up of 13 amino acids.

This clone came up once. The chain has TRBV2 and TRBJ2-7; possibly TRBD1 or TRBD2 for D (6 bases each). The CDR3 spans 15 residues. V was clipped by 6 bases and J by 3 bases, with 18 bases between them. Germline CDR1 and CDR2: SNHLY and FYNNEI. The CDR3 is CASRDSQTRIYEQYF. CDR3 bases: TGTGCCAGCAGGGACAGCCAGACTAGAATCTACGAGCAGTACTTC.

The chain links TRBV6-5 to TRBJ2-7; D unclear. CDR1 is MNHEY, CDR2 SVGAGI, per germline. V dropped 6 bases and J dropped 3 bases, with 15 bases sitting between them. The CDR3 is 14 residues long. CDR3 in amino acids: CASRSYPGSYEQYF. CDR3 bases: TGTGCCAGCAGATCATACCCAGGAAGCTACGAGCAGTACTTC.

The V call is TRBV19, the J call TRBJ2-2; D is undetermined. The CDR3 contains 16 residues. With 9 bases removed from V and 1 base from J, the gap between germline ends came to 18 bases. Per germline, CDR1 LNHDA and CDR2 SQIVND (reference sequence). Written as DNA, the CDR3 is TGTGCCAGCTTCCCGACTCAACGCCTGAACACCGGGGAGCTGTTTTTT. Residues: CASFPTQRLNTGELFF.

This rearrangement joins TRBV5-6 to TRBJ2-1; 11 nucleotides match TRBD2. Germline V gene sequence: CDR1 SGHDT, CDR2 YYEEEE. The CDR3 is 15 residues long. Trimming at V came to 3 bases and at J to 4 bases, leaving 3 bases not matched to a gene. The CDR3, as DNA: TGTGCCAGCAGCTCCCTAGCGGGGGGTTACAATGAGCAGTTCTTC. Translation: CASSSLAGGYNEQFF.

This clone is a singleton in its sample. This chain's CDR3 is CAISEPAGFQQTQYF. CDR3 nucleotides: TGTGCCATCAGTGAGCCAGCGGGGTTTCAACAGACCCAGTACTTC. J is TRBJ2-5 and V is TRBV10-3; 7 positions match TRBD2. Germline trimming cut 2 bases from V and 6 bases from J; bases unmatched to any gene: 9. Looked up from germline, CDR1 is ENHRY and CDR2 is SYGVKD. This CDR3 is 15 amino acids long.

Regarding this clone: Additional DNA sequences in this sample encode the identical CDR3. The rearrangement links TRBV10-3 to TRBJ2-2, with TRBD1 as a possible D gene (5 bases). The CDR3 is 14 amino acids. From germline, CDR1 is ENHRY and CDR2 SYGVKD. V was trimmed by 2 bases and J by 2 bases, leaving 6 bases between them. The DNA for the CDR3 is TGTGCCATCAGTGAGAGGGGAAACACCGGGGAGCTGTTTTTT. It encodes CAISERGNTGELFF.

V gene TRBV7-9 combines with J gene TRBJ2-3; D gene ambiguous. Per the germline V gene, CDR1 is SEHNR and CDR2 is FQNEAQ (reference sequence). The CDR3 loop spans 12 amino acids. The germline V and J ends were trimmed by 5 bases and 8 bases, with 11 bases remaining between them. The CDR3 coding sequence is TGTGCCAGCAGCCTAGAGATCGGTACGCAGTATTTT. Protein sequence: CASSLEIGTQYF.

This chain connects TRBV7-9 to TRBJ2-7; D is uncertain. The CDR3 length is 14 residues. Deletions cut 5 bases from V and 3 bases from J, with 14 bases between. Germline V CDR1 and CDR2: SEHNR, FQNEAQ (reference sequence). This CDR3 reads CASSPAYGDYEQYF. CDR3 bases: TGTGCCAGCAGCCCCGCTTATGGGGACTACGAGCAGTACTTC.

The CDR3 spells CASSRSRGRETQYF. The DNA for the CDR3 is TGTGCCAGCTCTAGATCCAGGGGGCGGGAGACCCAGTACTTC. The V call is TRBV18, the J call TRBJ2-5; 8 nucleotides agree with TRBD1. The V segment lost 6 bases and the J segment 5 bases; nucleotides outside the gene matches: 8. CDR3 length equals 14 residues. CDR1 KGHSH and CDR2 LQKENI come from the germline V gene.

The chain carries TRBV10-2 and TRBJ2-3; 7 positions agree with TRBD2. Per the germline V gene, CDR1 is WSHSY and CDR2 is SAAADI. CDR3 length: 17 residues. Losses at the gene ends were 6 bases for V and 0 bases for J; bases not matched to a gene: 12. CDR3 residues: CASSEAWLADSTDTQYF. The CDR3 DNA is TGCGCCAGCAGCGAAGCCTGGCTAGCGGATAGCACAGATACGCAGTATTTT.